This passage covers 24 T cell receptor beta chains from one sample sequenced in a study of shared clonotypes between healthy human individuals. TCRdb keeps only in-frame clones here, not all; method: immunoSEQ multiplex PCR. Among about 680,000 clones, around 73% were seen once, and the ten largest hold 1.5% to 2%. The specimen was memory CD4+ T cells sorted from blood. The subset was: CD45RA-negative fraction. The source is a woman aged 30 to 39 in good health.

This clone was seen only once. This chain connects TRBV5-1 to TRBJ1-1; possible D gene TRBD1, 5 bases. CDR3 size: 14 residues. Germline CDR1 reads SGHRS; CDR2 reads YFSETQ. Trimming cost V 4 bases and J 1 base, with 11 bases left between them. The CDR3 region has the DNA TGCGCCAGCAGCCCAGACAGCTCGAACACTGAAGCTTTCTTT. This sequence encodes CASSPDSSNTEAFF.

The chain combines TRBV7-9 with TRBJ2-3; no reliable D call. This CDR3 has 12 amino acids. Trimming took off 6 bases at V and 10 bases at J, with 14 bases between the two ends. CDR1 SEHNR and CDR2 FQNEAQ come from the germline V gene (reference sequence). The chain's CDR3 is CASSQDDVAQYF. DNA of the CDR3: TGTGCCAGCAGTCAGGACGACGTTGCGCAGTATTTT.

V gene TRBV2 combines with J gene TRBJ1-5; a possible D gene is TRBD1 (5 bases). Germline CDR1 is SNHLY and CDR2 is FYNNEI. V was clipped by 4 bases and J by 3 bases, with 13 bases between them. This CDR3 is 15 amino acids long. The CDR3 sequence is CASSAGLRVNQPQHF. CDR3 sequence (DNA): TGTGCCAGCAGTGCGGGGCTTAGGGTCAATCAGCCCCAGCATTTT.

Only a few counts were recorded for this clone. The rearrangement links TRBV6-6 to TRBJ2-7; tentatively, D is TRBD2 (6 bases). V lost 6 bases to trimming and J lost 6 bases, with 18 bases between them. The CDR3 length is 14 residues. CDR1 and CDR2 (germline): MNHNY, SVGAGI (reference sequence). For the CDR3, the DNA is TGTGCCAGCAGCGACGGGGCAGGGAGGTCCGAGCAGTACTTC. Residues: CASSDGAGRSEQYF.

The rearrangement uses TRBV15 and TRBJ2-1, with TRBD2 matching over 10 bases. The CDR3 has 15 residues. The trim removed 0 bases at V and 6 bases at J, leaving 2 bases unmatched. Germline CDR1 and CDR2: LNHNV and YYDKDF (reference sequence). The CDR3 loop reads CATSRDGTSVNEQFF. Here the CDR3 DNA reads TGTGCCACCAGCAGAGATGGGACTAGCGTCAATGAGCAGTTCTTC.

This clone was recorded once. Since a far larger clone is one base different, this is likely a read error. The J gene is TRBJ2-6, the V gene TRBV28; the D is unclear. V shed 6 bases and J shed 0 bases, with 0 bases lying between them. Germline CDR1 and CDR2: MDHEN and SYDVKM. CDR3 length equals 12 residues. Here the CDR3 reads CASSSGANVLTF. The DNA for the CDR3 is TGTGCCAGCAGCTCTGGGGCCAACGTCCTGACTTTC.

This sequence joins TRBV4-2 and TRBJ1-5, with 7 nucleotides matching TRBD1. The V gene end was trimmed by 1 base and the J gene end by 4 bases; junction bases not matched to a gene: 4. Germline CDR1 LGHNA, CDR2 YNFKEQ. The CDR3 is made up of 15 amino acids. Written as DNA, the CDR3 is TGTGCCAGCAGCCAAGGCGGGACAGTTAATCAGCCCCAGCATTTT. As protein: CASSQGGTVNQPQHF.

The chain couples TRBV18 to TRBJ1-1; no reliable D call. CDR1 and CDR2 (germline): KGHSH, LQKENI. The CDR3 is made up of 16 amino acids. With 3 bases removed from V and 3 bases from J, the gap between germline ends came to 17 bases. The CDR3 reads CASSPLQADGYTEAFF. For the CDR3, the DNA is TGTGCCAGCTCACCCCTGCAGGCGGACGGATACACTGAAGCTTTCTTT.

The V and J genes are TRBV11-2 and TRBJ2-7; 11 positions match TRBD2. The CDR3 is 16 amino acids. Germline lookup yields CDR1 SGHAT and CDR2 FQNNGV. The ends lost 5 bases at V and 10 bases at J; junction bases unmatched: 16. The CDR3 is CASSISGTSGTQNQYF. The CDR3 nucleotides are TGTGCCAGCAGCATATCCGGGACTAGCGGCACCCAAAATCAGTACTTC.

This clone has ten or more counts. J is TRBJ2-1 and V is TRBV7-9, with 7 bases lining up with TRBD1. J gave up 8 bases and V 4 bases, and 5 bases lay outside the gene matches. Germline CDR1 reads SEHNR; CDR2 reads FQNEAQ (reference sequence). There are 13 residues in the CDR3. The CDR3 DNA follows: TGTGCCAGCAGCTCTGACAGGGCCCATGAGCAGTTCTTC. It translates to CASSSDRAHEQFF. Full variable domain (outside the CDR3, taken from reference TRBV7-9 and TRBJ2-1): DTGVSQNPRHKITKRGQNVTFRCDPISEHNRLYWYRQTLGQGPEFLTYFQNEAQLEKSRLLSDRFSAERPKGSFSTLEIQRTEQGDSAMYLCASSSDRAHEQFFGPGTRLTVL.

The chain recombines TRBV6-5 with TRBJ1-4; the D is unclear. The CDR3 runs to 12 residues. Germline CDR1 reads MNHEY; CDR2 reads SVGAGI. With 0 bases removed from V and 8 bases from J, the gap between germline ends came to 4 bases. The CDR3 is CASSYSNEKLFF. CDR3 coding DNA: TGTGCCAGCAGTTACTCGAACGAAAAACTGTTTTTT.

V gene TRBV5-6 combines with J gene TRBJ1-4, with D possibly TRBD1 on 6 matching bases. V lost 0 bases and J lost 10, with 13 bases in between. Germline V gives CDR1 SGHDT, CDR2 YYEEEE. The CDR3 length is 14 residues. The CDR3 protein is CASSLGQVMSKLFF. Here the CDR3 DNA reads TGTGCCAGCAGCTTGGGACAGGTTATGTCAAAACTGTTTTTT.

This clone has only one observation. The V and J genes are TRBV5-1 and TRBJ2-2, with D perhaps TRBD2 (5 bases). The ends were cut back, 0 bases at V and 7 bases at J, with 7 bases in the middle. Germline V gene sequence: CDR1 SGHRS, CDR2 YFSETQ. CDR3 size: 13 residues. The CDR3 protein is CASSLAGVGELFF. The DNA for the CDR3 is TGCGCCAGCAGCTTGGCCGGGGTCGGGGAGCTGTTTTTT.

The rearrangement joins TRBV5-1 to TRBJ1-2; D possibly corresponds to TRBD1 (6 bases). CDR3 length: 14 amino acids. Deletions cut 4 bases from V and 8 bases from J, with 18 bases between. The germline V gene has CDR1 SGHRS and CDR2 YFSETQ. The CDR3 DNA is TGCGCCAGCAGCGGAGGGAGGACAGCTGACGGCTACACCTTC. It specifies CASSGGRTADGYTF.

The rearrangement joins TRBV19 to TRBJ1-1; 9 positions match TRBD1. This CDR3 spans 16 amino acids. Germline-derived CDR1 and CDR2 are LNHDA and SQIVND (reference sequence). V was pared by 5 bases and J by 4 bases, with 11 bases of the junction left unmatched. The CDR3 region has the DNA TGTGCCAGTAGTCCCCACCGGGACAGGGTCTTCACTGAAGCTTTCTTT. Translation: CASSPHRDRVFTEAFF.

The V and J genes are TRBV23-1 and TRBJ1-5, with D perhaps matching TRBD1 (5 bases). TRBV23-1 is an ORF; its function is uncertain. The CDR3 loop spans 19 amino acids. V lost 0 bases, J lost 7 bases, and 25 bases lay in between. CDR3 loop: CASSQSWGPGVAFTQPQHF. CDR3 sequence (DNA): TGCGCCAGCAGTCAATCGTGGGGACCGGGGGTGGCTTTTACCCAGCCCCAGCATTTT.

The table lists this clone with a count of one. V and J are TRBV28 and TRBJ2-1; 7 nucleotides line up with TRBD2. V lost 7 bases to trimming and J lost 3 bases; unmatched junction nucleotides: 9. Looked up from germline, CDR1 is MDHEN and CDR2 is SYDVKM. The CDR3 consists of 15 residues. The CDR3 region has the DNA TGTGCCAGCACTATTACAGTAGCGGGCTACAATGAGCAGTTCTTC. Its translation is CASTITVAGYNEQFF.

This chain links TRBV28 with TRBJ2-7, with TRBD2 matching over 10 bases. J gave up 3 bases and V 7 bases, and 9 bases lay outside the gene matches. The CDR3 is 15 residues long. From germline, CDR1 is MDHEN and CDR2 SYDVKM. The CDR3, as DNA: TGTGCCAGCACCCCCCCGACTAGCGGGCACTACGAGCAGTACTTC. Residues: CASTPPTSGHYEQYF.

This chain connects TRBV7-2 to TRBJ2-2; D gene unclear. The V gene lost 5 bases and the J gene lost 7 bases, with 14 bases spanning the gap. CDR3 length: 14 amino acids. Germline V gives CDR1 SGHTA, CDR2 FQGNSA. CDR3 loop: CASSLVVPGGELFF. CDR3 DNA sequence: TGTGCCAGCAGCCTGGTGGTACCCGGCGGGGAGCTGTTTTTT.

The CDR3 protein is CASSPTEEANYGYTF. Here the CDR3 DNA reads TGTGCCAGCAGCCCGACGGAGGAAGCTAACTATGGCTACACCTTC. The chain carries TRBV7-9 and TRBJ1-2; D not resolved. The ends were cut back, 5 bases at V and 0 bases at J, with 13 bases in the middle. The CDR3 is 15 residues long. CDR1 and CDR2 (germline): SEHNR, FQNEAQ (reference sequence).

In the case of this clone: At one end, the junction sequence differs from germline, possibly due to a read error. J is TRBJ2-4 and V is TRBV27, with 7 bases identical to TRBD2. The CDR3 contains 14 residues. Germline lookup yields CDR1 MNHEY and CDR2 SMNVEV (reference sequence). This CDR3 is CATSGGRAYGIQYF. For the CDR3, the DNA is TGTGCCACCAGTGGGGGGAGGGCGTATGGCATTCAGTACTTC.

The sample holds a few counts of this clone. The rearrangement joins TRBV28 to TRBJ1-1; tentative D call: TRBD1 (5 bases). The V and J ends lost 7 bases and 1 base respectively, with 16 bases between them. CDR3 length equals 15 residues. Germline-derived CDR1 and CDR2 are MDHEN and SYDVKM. The chain's CDR3 is CASTYPGGWNTEAFF. CDR3 nucleotides: TGTGCCAGCACCTACCCTGGGGGGTGGAACACTGAAGCTTTCTTT.

This sequence joins TRBV5-1 and TRBJ2-7, with D tentatively TRBD1 (6 bases). This CDR3 region has 14 residues. Looked up from germline, CDR1 is SGHRS and CDR2 is YFSETQ. Between the trimmed V and J ends, which lost 5 bases and 1 base, there was a span of 13 bases. This CDR3 is CASSWQGPSYEQYF. Here the CDR3 DNA reads TGCGCCAGCAGTTGGCAGGGGCCGTCCTACGAGCAGTACTTC.

The V call is TRBV27, the J call TRBJ2-1, with 7 nucleotides matching TRBD2. The V and J ends lost 6 bases and 2 bases, in that order; junction bases with no gene match: 1. The CDR3 runs 13 residues. The germline CDR1 and CDR2 sequences are MNHEY and SMNVEV (reference sequence). CDR3 coding DNA: TGTGCCAGCAGAGGACTAGCCTACAATGAGCAGTTCTTC. As protein: CASRGLAYNEQFF.